Given below is one TCR beta chain in context. This sample was included in a study of blood T cells in healthy people across ages. Turning to the study itself: In model experiments, template switching was able to capture about one barcoded beta molecule for every two T cells that were present.

The second PCR ran about 6 to 12 cycles with a sample-barcoded 5' primer and J-beta primers. A single record per CDR3 protein comes from TCRdb applying MiXCR to the 5' RACE reads. This table holds around 1.5 million distinct CDR3 sequences, roughly 60% found once. V lost 0 bases, J lost 4 bases, and 12 bases lay in between. CDR3 length: 14 residues. The germline gives CDR1 DFQATT, CDR2 SNEGSKA (reference sequence). Every donor gave ten milliliters of peripheral blood. Specimen: blood. This chain connects TRBV20-1 to TRBJ1-2, with unresolved D. The origin of this receptor is a man aged 18 to 30 in good health. Here the CDR3 DNA reads TGCAGTGCTAGAGATCGTCCCGGAGGCTATGGCTACACCTTC. Translation gives CSARDRPGGYGYTF.